The rows below give T cell receptor beta chains drawn from one sample of a study of shared clonotypes between healthy human individuals. Method: immunoSEQ multiplex PCR; TCRdb's copy keeps in-frame clones and lacks some. Counted here are 2 million or so clones, about 95% occurring once; the ten biggest clones make up around 1.1%. Sequenced: naive CD8+ T cells sorted from blood. The receptors here all came from a man between 18 and 35 years old in good health. Both conserved end residues are part of each CDR3. A D gene is named only where the DNA matches it firmly. Size values are once, few and many counts, or a class for expanded clones, and some rows have none.

cdr3_aa cdr3_nt d_call j_call v_call clone_size
CASSKGGGWGQGGIGEQYF TGTGCCAGCAGCAAAGGGGGCGGATGGGGACAGGGAGGTATCGGCGAGCAGTACTTC NA TRBJ2-7 TRBV21-1 NA
CASSLETDYEQYF TGTGCCAGCAGCTTAGAGACCGACTACGAGCAGTACTTC NA TRBJ2-7 TRBV13 NA
CASSPYAADRNYGYTF TGTGCCAGCAGTCCCTATGCCGCGGACAGGAACTATGGCTACACCTTC TRBD1 TRBJ1-2 TRBV27 NA
CAWSFTSGSFDEQFF TGTGCCTGGAGTTTTACTAGCGGGAGTTTCGATGAGCAGTTCTTC TRBD2 TRBJ2-1 TRBV30 NA
CASSLGRSYNSPLHF TGTGCCAGCAGCTTGGGACGGAGCTATAATTCACCCCTCCACTTT NA TRBJ1-6 TRBV5-4 NA
CASSQTGSNEKLFF TGTGCCAGCTCACAGACAGGGAGTAATGAAAAACTGTTTTTT TRBD1 TRBJ1-4 TRBV18 once
CASSQATGTELGEQFF TGTGCCAGCAGCCAAGCCACCGGGACGGAATTAGGAGAGCAGTTCTTC NA TRBJ2-1 TRBV4-2 once
CASSVGGTQETQYF TGTGCCAGCAGCGTAGGCGGGACTCAAGAGACCCAGTACTTC NA TRBJ2-5 TRBV9 few
CASSQEMEGGNTIYF TGCGCCAGCAGCCAAGAAATGGAGGGAGGAAACACCATATATTTT NA TRBJ1-3 TRBV4-3 NA
CAWVTGERTEAFF TGTGCCTGGGTGACAGGGGAGCGAACTGAAGCTTTCTTT TRBD1 TRBJ1-1 TRBV30 once
CAWSPGVSSYNEQFF TGTGCCTGGAGTCCTGGCGTAAGCTCCTACAATGAGCAGTTCTTC NA TRBJ2-1 TRBV30 NA
CASSQDNPRGLNEKLFF TGTGCCAGCAGCCAAGATAACCCGCGGGGTCTCAATGAAAAACTGTTTTTT NA TRBJ1-4 TRBV4-2 NA
CASSQEADSGANVLTF TGCGCCAGCAGCCAAGAGGCGGATTCAGGGGCCAACGTCCTGACTTTC NA TRBJ2-6 TRBV4-1 NA
CASSQDSHNQPQHF TGTGCCAGCAGCCAAGACAGCCACAATCAGCCCCAGCATTTT NA TRBJ1-5 TRBV7-9 NA
CASSDRTSGRVLTQYF TGTGCCAGCAGTGACAGGACTAGCGGGAGAGTATTGACCCAGTACTTC TRBD2 TRBJ2-5 TRBV6-1 NA
CASSPPEGGDGYTF TGTGCCAGCAGCCCCCCCGAGGGAGGGGATGGCTACACCTTC NA TRBJ1-2 TRBV5-6 NA
CASSLLDGEQYF TGCGCCAGCAGCTTGTTGGATGGCGAGCAGTACTTC NA TRBJ2-7 TRBV5-1 NA
CASSSTAGVYSYNEQFF TGTGCCAGCAGTTCCACTGCGGGGGTATACTCCTACAATGAGCAGTTCTTC TRBD2 TRBJ2-1 TRBV27 NA
CAWSVVRGSSYEQYF TGTGCCTGGAGTGTAGTGCGGGGTAGCTCCTACGAGCAGTACTTC NA TRBJ2-7 TRBV30 NA
CASSVGQGGYGYTF TGTGCCAGCAGCGTAGGACAGGGTGGCTATGGCTACACCTTC TRBD1 TRBJ1-2 TRBV9 NA
CASSYSERGTGELFF TGTGCCAGCAGTTACTCAGAGCGGGGCACCGGGGAGCTGTTTTTT TRBD2 TRBJ2-2 TRBV6-5 NA
CASSSGTVNSPLHF TGTGCCAGCAGCTCCGGGACAGTCAATTCACCCCTCCACTTT TRBD1 TRBJ1-6 TRBV7-9 NA
CASSRRTGRDEQFF TGTGCCAGCAGCAGACGGACAGGGAGGGATGAGCAGTTCTTC NA TRBJ2-1 TRBV9 NA
CASSVGASGQETQYF TGTGCCAGCAGCGTTGGGGCTAGCGGCCAAGAGACCCAGTACTTC TRBD2 TRBJ2-5 TRBV9 NA
CASRRTGGNEKLFF TGTGCCAGCCGCCGGACAGGGGGAAATGAAAAACTGTTTTTT TRBD1 TRBJ1-4 TRBV6-5 NA
CASSQGTSGIYEQYF TGTGCCAGCAGCCAAGGGACTAGCGGGATCTACGAGCAGTACTTC TRBD2 TRBJ2-7 TRBV5-4 NA
CASSLGDPNQPQHF TGTGCCAGCAGCTTAGGAGACCCCAATCAGCCCCAGCATTTT NA TRBJ1-5 TRBV11-2 NA
CASSQEGAGEATNEKLFF TGCGCCAGCAGCCAAGAAGGGGCGGGAGAGGCAACTAATGAAAAACTGTTTTTT NA TRBJ1-4 TRBV4-3 once
CASSLRDRFPEETQYF TGTGCCAGCAGCTTAAGGGACAGGTTCCCCGAAGAGACCCAGTACTTC TRBD1 TRBJ2-5 TRBV11-2 NA
CSVENLKGTGELFF TGCAGCGTTGAAAACCTTAAAGGGACCGGGGAGCTGTTTTTT NA TRBJ2-2 TRBV29-1 NA
CASSLGTGVESPLHF TGTGCCAGTAGCCTCGGGACAGGGGTTGAATCACCCCTCCACTTT TRBD1 TRBJ1-6 TRBV19 NA
CAISEAWGLTNEKLFF TGTGCCATCAGTGAGGCCTGGGGGTTAACTAATGAAAAACTGTTTTTT NA TRBJ1-4 TRBV10-3 NA
CASSFTGSNYGYTF TGTGCCAGCAGTTTCACCGGCAGCAACTATGGCTACACCTTC NA TRBJ1-2 TRBV27 NA
CASSQAATTNEKLFF TGTGCCAGCAGCCAAGCAGCAACAACTAATGAAAAACTGTTTTTT NA TRBJ1-4 TRBV4-2 NA
CASSEWAGGPYNEQFF TGTGCCAGCAGTGAATGGGCGGGGGGGCCATACAATGAGCAGTTCTTC TRBD2 TRBJ2-1 TRBV6-1 many
CASSLGSRGHEQYF TGTGCTAGCAGCTTAGGAAGCAGGGGGCACGAGCAGTACTTC TRBD1 TRBJ2-7 TRBV7-7 NA
CACRDRPYEQYF TGTGCCTGCCGGGACAGGCCCTACGAGCAGTACTTC TRBD1 TRBJ2-7 TRBV30 many
CASAAGSPAYNEQFF TGTGCTAGTGCGGCGGGATCTCCGGCCTACAATGAGCAGTTCTTC NA TRBJ2-1 TRBV12-5 NA
CASSLKGRTAYEQYF TGTGCCAGCAGCTTGAAGGGTAGGACAGCCTACGAGCAGTACTTC NA TRBJ2-7 TRBV5-6 NA
CASSVGTVTYEQYF TGTGCCAGCAGCGTAGGCACTGTAACCTACGAGCAGTACTTC NA TRBJ2-7 TRBV9 NA
CASSFMAGAVDTQYF TGTGCCAGCAGTTTCATGGCGGGGGCGGTCGATACGCAGTATTTT NA TRBJ2-3 TRBV27 NA
CASSFGTPYEQYF TGTGCCAGCAGCTTCGGGACACCCTACGAGCAGTACTTC NA TRBJ2-7 TRBV11-2 NA
CASSPSRGREQYF TGCGCCAGCAGCCCGTCCCGCGGGCGCGAGCAGTACTTC NA TRBJ2-7 TRBV4-1 NA
CASSYSEGTDTQYF TGTGCCAGCAGTTACTCGGAGGGCACGGATACGCAGTATTTT NA TRBJ2-3 TRBV6-6 NA
CASREGGYEKLFF TGTGCCAGTCGCGAAGGGGGCTACGAAAAACTGTTTTTT TRBD1 TRBJ1-4 TRBV19 NA
CASSQDNVTNYGYTF TGCGCCAGCAGCCAAGATAATGTAACGAACTATGGCTACACCTTC NA TRBJ1-2 TRBV4-3 NA